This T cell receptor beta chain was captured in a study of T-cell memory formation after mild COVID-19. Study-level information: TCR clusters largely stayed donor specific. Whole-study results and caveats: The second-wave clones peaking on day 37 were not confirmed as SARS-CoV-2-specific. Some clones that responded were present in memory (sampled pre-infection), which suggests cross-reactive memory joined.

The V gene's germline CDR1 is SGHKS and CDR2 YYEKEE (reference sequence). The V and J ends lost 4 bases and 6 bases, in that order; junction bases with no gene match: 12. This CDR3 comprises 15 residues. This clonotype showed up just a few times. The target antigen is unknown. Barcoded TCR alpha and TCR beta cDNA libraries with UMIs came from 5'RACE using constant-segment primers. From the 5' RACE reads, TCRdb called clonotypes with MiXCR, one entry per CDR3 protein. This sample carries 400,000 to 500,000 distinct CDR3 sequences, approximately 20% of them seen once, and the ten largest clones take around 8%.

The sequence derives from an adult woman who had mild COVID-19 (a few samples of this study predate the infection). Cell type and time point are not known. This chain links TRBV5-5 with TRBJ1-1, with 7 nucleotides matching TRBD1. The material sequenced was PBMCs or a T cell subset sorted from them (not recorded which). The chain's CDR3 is CASSVVGGGKAEAFF. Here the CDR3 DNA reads TGTGCCAGCAGCGTTGTTGGAGGGGGCAAGGCTGAAGCTTTCTTT.